This T cell receptor beta chain originates from a study of cytomegalovirus exposure and HLA in healthy donors. General observations from the study: Diagnosis of cytomegalovirus status made by the classifier reportedly showed high specificity and sensitivity.

Concerning this clone itself: Its target is unknown.

With 5 bases clipped from V and 1 base from J, the junction kept 5 bases outside the gene matches. The CDR3 contains 15 residues. Germline values: CDR1 LNHDA, CDR2 SQIVND (reference sequence). The PCR used 60 Vbeta and 13 Jbeta primers. Using immunoSEQ multiplex PCR, the repertoire was profiled, and TCRdb retains in-frame clones only, with some absent. The sample holds about 160,000 clones; roughly 80% are singletons and the top ten take roughly 2%. The specimen sequenced was PBMCs. The receptor comes from a man aged 50 to 59 in good health and CMV-seropositive. The chain combines TRBV19 with TRBJ2-7, with 10 bases aligning to TRBD1. CDR3 residues: CASSPGQGGSYEQYF. The CDR3 nucleotides are TGTGCCAGTAGTCCCGGACAGGGGGGATCCTACGAGCAGTACTTC.